A selection of T cell receptor beta chains follows, all from one sample in a study of blood T cell repertoires in COVID-19. The protocol was immunoSEQ multiplex PCR, while the TCRdb copy is restricted to in-frame clones and leaves out a portion. The table has 85,000 to 130,000 clones, 84% seen once; the top ten hold about 14%. The sample comprised peripheral blood. These receptors all stem from an older woman with acute or convalescent COVID-19. CDR3s include the opening cysteine and the closing phenylalanine or tryptophan. Fields, in order: clone size, V gene, D gene, J gene, CDR3 protein, CDR3 DNA. D genes are given only for firm matches. Expanded clones are given a class, and other clones once, few, many or no size at all.

.	TRBV7-2	TRBD1	TRBJ1-3	CASSPQGTAGNTIYF	TGTGCCAGCAGCCCCCAAGGGACAGCCGGAAACACCATATATTTT
.	TRBV18	.	TRBJ2-3	CASYSLNTQYF	TGTGCCAGCTATTCACTTAATACGCAGTATTTT
.	TRBV28	.	TRBJ1-1	CASSLGGASGTEAFF	TGTGCCAGCAGTTTAGGCGGGGCCTCGGGGACTGAAGCTTTCTTT
.	TRBV6-5	TRBD1	TRBJ1-6	CASSTGGDNSPLHF	TGTGCCAGCAGTACAGGGGGAGATAATTCACCCCTCCACTTT
.	TRBV19	.	TRBJ1-2	CASSIGAVNGYTF	TGTGCCAGTAGTATAGGGGCCGTTAATGGCTACACCTTC
.	TRBV18	.	TRBJ1-2	CASSPSTAEAYGYTF	TGTGCCAGCTCACCATCGACGGCAGAGGCCTATGGCTACACCTTC
.	TRBV28	TRBD1	TRBJ1-2	CASSYTGANRYTF	TGTGCCAGCAGTTACACAGGGGCTAACCGCTACACCTTC
.	TRBV5-4	.	TRBJ2-1	CASSSGDLRYNEQFF	TGTGCCAGCAGCTCCGGGGATTTGAGATACAATGAGCAGTTCTTC
.	TRBV7-2	TRBD2	TRBJ2-3	CASPTTSGSPTDTQYF	TGTGCCAGCCCCACTACTAGCGGGAGTCCCACAGATACGCAGTATTTT
.	TRBV5-1	TRBD2	TRBJ2-1	CASSLGLAGVGEQFF	TGCGCCAGCAGCCTCGGACTAGCGGGAGTTGGTGAGCAGTTCTTC
.	TRBV18	.	TRBJ2-5	CASSIGQIQETQYF	TGTGCCAGCTCAATAGGACAGATTCAAGAGACCCAGTACTTC
.	TRBV29-1	.	TRBJ2-5	CSVEVGRARETQYF	TGCAGCGTTGAAGTGGGCAGGGCGAGGGAGACCCAGTACTTC
.	TRBV3-1/TRBV3-2	TRBD2	TRBJ2-3	CASSLAGVLADTQYF	TGTGCCAGCAGCCTAGCGGGGGTTTTAGCAGATACGCAGTATTTT
.	TRBV18	.	TRBJ1-5	CASSPGQWEQSYSNQPQHF	TGTGCCAGCTCACCCGGACAATGGGAACAGTCCTATAGCAATCAGCCCCAGCATTTT
.	TRBV5-1	.	TRBJ1-2	CASSFNGGPTIDGYTF	TGCGCCAGCAGCTTCAACGGAGGACCGACGATAGATGGCTACACCTTC
few	TRBV5-1	TRBD2	TRBJ2-1	CASSLEGLDYNEQFF	TGCGCCAGCAGCTTGGAGGGACTAGACTACAATGAGCAGTTCTTC
.	TRBV3-1/TRBV3-2	.	TRBJ2-1	CASSRLVGPYNEQFF	TGTGCCAGCAGTAGACTAGTAGGTCCCTACAATGAGCAGTTCTTC
.	TRBV27	.	TRBJ1-2	CASSFYQGGGYTF	TGTGCCAGCAGTTTTTATCAGGGAGGTGGCTACACCTTC
.	TRBV19	TRBD1	TRBJ1-2	CATAPGQGRSYGYTF	TGTGCCACCGCCCCGGGACAGGGTAGAAGCTATGGCTACACCTTC
.	TRBV2	.	TRBJ2-5	CASSERRWETQYF	TGTGCCAGCAGTGAAAGGCGGTGGGAGACCCAGTACTTC
.	TRBV7-2	.	TRBJ1-6	CASSQRTGINSPLHF	TGTGCCAGCAGCCAGAGAACAGGGATTAATTCACCCCTCCACTTT
.	TRBV9	.	TRBJ1-4	CASSGGDATNEKLFF	TGTGCCAGCAGCGGCGGCGACGCAACTAATGAAAAACTGTTTTTT
.	TRBV3-1/TRBV3-2	TRBD1	TRBJ2-7	CASSQGTGALSYEQYF	TGTGCCAGCAGCCAAGGGACAGGAGCCTTATCCTACGAGCAGTACTTC
.	TRBV12-3/TRBV12-4	.	TRBJ1-2	CASSLARGRDYTF	TGTGCCAGCAGTTTAGCGCGGGGCAGGGACTACACCTTC
.	TRBV6-5	TRBD1	TRBJ1-1	CASRVQGDNTEAFF	TGTGCCAGCAGAGTACAGGGGGACAACACTGAAGCTTTCTTT
.	TRBV28	TRBD1	TRBJ2-1	CASSLRGQGAREQFF	TGTGCCAGCAGTTTACGGGGACAGGGGGCCCGTGAGCAGTTCTTC
.	TRBV19	TRBD1	TRBJ1-5	CASRSGADRANQPQHF	TGTGCCAGTAGATCAGGGGCGGACAGGGCCAATCAGCCCCAGCATTTT
.	TRBV3-1/TRBV3-2	TRBD1	TRBJ2-7	CASSQELEGTGGEQYF	TGTGCCAGCAGCCAAGAACTTGAGGGCACAGGGGGCGAGCAGTACTTC
.	TRBV14	TRBD2	TRBJ2-7	CASSQATSGTVYEQYF	TGTGCCAGCAGCCAAGCGACTAGCGGGACCGTATACGAGCAGTACTTC
.	TRBV5-1	.	TRBJ2-3	CASGSGLTLSTDTQYF	TGCGCCAGCGGCTCGGGACTGACCCTTAGCACAGATACGCAGTATTTT
.	TRBV6-5	.	TRBJ1-1	CASSYSSPNTEAFF	TGTGCCAGCAGTTACTCGAGTCCGAACACTGAAGCTTTCTTT
.	TRBV19	.	TRBJ1-5	CASRVQGLSNQPQHF	TGTGCCAGTAGAGTACAGGGTCTCAGCAATCAGCCCCAGCATTTT
.	TRBV6-5	.	TRBJ2-7	CASSYGGAREQYF	TGTGCCAGCAGTTACGGGGGGGCGCGCGAGCAGTACTTC
.	TRBV6-6	TRBD1	TRBJ1-3	CASSLGQGYSGNTIYF	TGTGCCAGCAGTCTGGGACAGGGATACTCTGGAAACACCATATATTTT
.	TRBV11-3	TRBD2	TRBJ2-7	CASSSSGSYEQYF	TGTGCCAGCAGCTCTAGCGGGTCCTACGAGCAGTACTTC
.	TRBV15	TRBD2	TRBJ2-1	CATSSGLRPSGKLNEQFF	TGTGCCACCAGCAGCGGTTTACGGCCTAGCGGGAAACTTAATGAGCAGTTCTTC
.	TRBV14	.	TRBJ1-2	CASSQDLGGIDGYTF	TGTGCCAGCAGCCAAGATCTGGGAGGAATTGATGGCTACACCTTC
.	TRBV2	.	TRBJ1-4	CASTPGTGGGEKLFF	TGTGCCAGCACCCCCGGAACAGGCGGGGGCGAAAAACTGTTTTTT
.	TRBV20-1	TRBD1	TRBJ2-7	CSAGQGSEQYF	TGCAGTGCGGGACAGGGATCCGAGCAGTACTTC
.	TRBV28	.	TRBJ1-2	CASSGGRGGGYTF	TGTGCCAGCAGTGGGGGACGGGGGGGCGGCTACACCTTC
.	TRBV28	.	TRBJ1-2	CASRSGRRNIINYGYTF	TGTGCCAGCAGATCCGGACGGAGGAATATAATCAACTATGGCTACACCTTC
.	TRBV7-7	.	TRBJ1-1	CASSLSPDTEAFF	TGTGCCAGCAGCTTATCTCCGGACACTGAAGCTTTCTTT
.	TRBV19	.	TRBJ2-3	CASSRAGALFTDTQYF	TGTGCCAGTAGTCGGGCGGGCGCCTTGTTTACAGATACGCAGTATTTT
.	TRBV7-2	TRBD1	TRBJ1-5	CASSLGQGIRNGQPQHF	TGTGCCAGCAGCTTGGGACAGGGAATTCGGAATGGTCAGCCCCAGCATTTT
.	TRBV19	.	TRBJ2-5	CASSIDQRETQYF	TGTGCCAGTAGTATAGATCAGCGAGAGACCCAGTACTTC
.	TRBV27	TRBD1	TRBJ2-3	CASSDRGRADTQYF	TGTGCCAGCAGCGACAGGGGGAGGGCAGATACGCAGTATTTT
.	TRBV19	.	TRBJ2-1	CASSIVGLNEQFF	TGTGCCAGTAGTATAGTGGGACTCAATGAGCAGTTCTTC
.	TRBV6-5	.	TRBJ2-1	CASSQAANTYNEQFF	TGTGCCAGCAGCCAAGCTGCTAATACCTACAATGAGCAGTTCTTC
.	TRBV2	.	TRBJ1-5	CASRAWSADFYSNQPQHF	TGTGCCAGCAGAGCCTGGTCAGCAGACTTCTATAGCAATCAGCCCCAGCATTTT
.	TRBV5-1	.	TRBJ1-1	CASTIGGNTEAFF	TGCGCCAGCACCATCGGGGGGAACACTGAAGCTTTCTTT